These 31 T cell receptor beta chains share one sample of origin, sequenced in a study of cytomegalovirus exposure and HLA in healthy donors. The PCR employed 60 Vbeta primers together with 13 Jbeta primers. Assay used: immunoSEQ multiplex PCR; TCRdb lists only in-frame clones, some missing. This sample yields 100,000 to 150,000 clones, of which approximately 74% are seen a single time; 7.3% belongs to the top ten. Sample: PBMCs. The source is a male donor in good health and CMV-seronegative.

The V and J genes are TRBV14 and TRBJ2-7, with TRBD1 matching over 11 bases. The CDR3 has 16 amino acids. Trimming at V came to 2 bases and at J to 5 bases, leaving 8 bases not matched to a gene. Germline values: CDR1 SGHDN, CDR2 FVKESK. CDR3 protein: CASSQTRDRGIHEQYF. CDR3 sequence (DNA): TGTGCCAGCAGCCAAACCCGGGACAGGGGGATCCACGAGCAGTACTTC.

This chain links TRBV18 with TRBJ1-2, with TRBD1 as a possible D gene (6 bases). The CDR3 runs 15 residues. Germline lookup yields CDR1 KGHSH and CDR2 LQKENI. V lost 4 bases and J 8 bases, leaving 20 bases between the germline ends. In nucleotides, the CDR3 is TGTGCCAGCTCACGACCGGCAGGGGAGTACGGCGGCTACACCTTC. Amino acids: CASSRPAGEYGGYTF.

The CDR3 nucleotides are TGTGCCAGCAATTCGAGAAACGGGGAGCTGTTTTTT. Protein sequence: CASNSRNGELFF. This chain uses TRBV27 with TRBJ2-2; D unclear. Germline V gives CDR1 MNHEY, CDR2 SMNVEV (reference sequence). This CDR3 spans 12 amino acids. Deletions cut 7 bases from V and 7 bases from J, with 10 bases between.

The CDR3 DNA is TGTGCCAGCAGCGACAGGAACACTGAAGCTTTCTTT. This sequence encodes CASSDRNTEAFF. The genes are TRBV28 and TRBJ1-1; D may be TRBD1 (5 bases). The CDR3 length is 12 residues. V was pared by 6 bases and J by 1 base, with 6 bases between. CDR1 is MDHEN and CDR2 is SYDVKM in the germline V gene. The full variable domain, with the rest looked up from reference TRBV28 and TRBJ1-1, is DVKVTQSSRYLVKRTGEKVFLECVQDMDHENMFWYRQDPGLGLRLIYFSYDVKMKEKGDIPEGYSVSREKKERFSLILESASTNQTSMYLCASSDRNTEAFFGQGTRLTVV.

CDR3 DNA sequence: TGTGCCAGCAGCTTAAGCCCCACAGATACGCAGTATTTT. Its protein is CASSLSPTDTQYF. The rearrangement joins TRBV7-8 to TRBJ2-3; the D is unclear. This CDR3 region has 13 residues. V dropped 2 bases and J dropped 2 bases, with 5 bases sitting between them. The germline V gene encodes CDR1 SGHVS and CDR2 FQNEAQ.

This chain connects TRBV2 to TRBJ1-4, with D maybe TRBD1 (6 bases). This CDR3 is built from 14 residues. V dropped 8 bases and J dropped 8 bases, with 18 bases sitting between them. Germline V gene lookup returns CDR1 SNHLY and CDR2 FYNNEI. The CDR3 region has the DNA TGTGCCAGCTGGATGGACAGCTCCGGAGAAAAACTGTTTTTT. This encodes CASWMDSSGEKLFF.

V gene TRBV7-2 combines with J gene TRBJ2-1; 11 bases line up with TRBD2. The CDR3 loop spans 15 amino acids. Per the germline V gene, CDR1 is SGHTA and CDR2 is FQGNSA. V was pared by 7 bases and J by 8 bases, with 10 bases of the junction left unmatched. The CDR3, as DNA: TGTGCCAGCATCGCGTTAGCGGGGGGGCCGCATGAGCAGTTCTTC. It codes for CASIALAGGPHEQFF.

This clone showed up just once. The CDR3 loop is CASSLASAGGSYEQYF. The CDR3 DNA is TGTGCCAGCAGCTTAGCATCGGCAGGGGGCTCCTACGAGCAGTACTTC. This chain uses TRBV7-2 with TRBJ2-7; 7 bases line up with TRBD1. Germline V CDR1 and CDR2: SGHTA, FQGNSA. The CDR3 extends over 16 amino acids. Losses at the gene ends were 0 bases for V and 0 bases for J; bases not matched to a gene: 5.

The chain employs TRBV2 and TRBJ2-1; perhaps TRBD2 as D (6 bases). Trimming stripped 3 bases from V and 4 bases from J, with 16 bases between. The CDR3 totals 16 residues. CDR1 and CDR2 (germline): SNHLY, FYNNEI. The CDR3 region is CASSEEGRGPYNEQFF. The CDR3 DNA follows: TGTGCCAGCAGTGAGGAGGGCCGGGGTCCTTACAATGAGCAGTTCTTC. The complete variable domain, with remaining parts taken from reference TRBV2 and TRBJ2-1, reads EPEVTQTPSHQVTQMGQEVILRCVPISNHLYFYWYRQILGQKVEFLVSFYNNEISEKSEIFDDQFSVERPDGSNFTLKIRSTKLEDSAMYFCASSEEGRGPYNEQFFGPGTRLTVL.

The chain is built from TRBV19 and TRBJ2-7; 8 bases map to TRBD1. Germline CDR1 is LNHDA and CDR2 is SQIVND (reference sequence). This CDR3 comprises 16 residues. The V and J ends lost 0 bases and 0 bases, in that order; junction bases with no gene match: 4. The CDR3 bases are TGTGCCAGTAGTATAGACAGACAGGGGAGCTCCTACGAGCAGTACTTC. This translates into CASSIDRQGSSYEQYF. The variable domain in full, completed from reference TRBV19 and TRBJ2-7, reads DGGITQSPKYLFRKEGQNVTLSCEQNLNHDAMYWYRQDPGQGLRLIYYSQIVNDFQKGDIAEGYSVSREKKESFPLTVTSAQKNPTAFYLCASSIDRQGSSYEQYFGPGTRLTVT.

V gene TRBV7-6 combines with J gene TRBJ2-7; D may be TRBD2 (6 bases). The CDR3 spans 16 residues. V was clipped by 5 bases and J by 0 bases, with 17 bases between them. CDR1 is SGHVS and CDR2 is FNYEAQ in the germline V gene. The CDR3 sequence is CASSPPGGASSYEQYF. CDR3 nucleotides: TGTGCCAGCAGCCCACCCGGCGGGGCGAGCTCCTACGAGCAGTACTTC.

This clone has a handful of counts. CDR3 in DNA: TGTGCCAGCAGTGAAACAGGGGGCAACTATGGCTACACCTTC. Its translation: CASSETGGNYGYTF. This chain links TRBV6-1 with TRBJ1-2; TRBD1 matches 9 bases. V shed 2 bases and J 2 bases; nucleotides not matched to a gene: 0. The CDR3 has 14 residues. Germline lookup yields CDR1 MNHNS and CDR2 SASEGT.

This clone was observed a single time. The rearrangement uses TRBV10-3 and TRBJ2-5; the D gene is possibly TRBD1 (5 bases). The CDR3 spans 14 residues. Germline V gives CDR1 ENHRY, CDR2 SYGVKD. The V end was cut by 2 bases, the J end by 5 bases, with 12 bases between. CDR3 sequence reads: CAISEEGAGETQYF. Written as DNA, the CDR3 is TGTGCCATCAGTGAGGAAGGGGCTGGCGAGACCCAGTACTTC.

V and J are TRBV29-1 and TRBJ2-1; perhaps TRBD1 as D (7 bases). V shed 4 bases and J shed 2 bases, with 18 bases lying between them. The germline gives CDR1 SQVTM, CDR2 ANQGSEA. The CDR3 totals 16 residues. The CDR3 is CSVVGRGRGAYNEQFF. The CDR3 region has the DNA TGCAGCGTTGTCGGGCGGGGCAGGGGGGCCTACAATGAGCAGTTCTTC.

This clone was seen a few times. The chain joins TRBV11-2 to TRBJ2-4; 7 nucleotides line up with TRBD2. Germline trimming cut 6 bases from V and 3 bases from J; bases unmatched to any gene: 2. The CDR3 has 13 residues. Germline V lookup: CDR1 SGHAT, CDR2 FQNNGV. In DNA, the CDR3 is TGTGCCAGCAGTTCGGGAGGCAAAAACATTCAGTACTTC. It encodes CASSSGGKNIQYF.

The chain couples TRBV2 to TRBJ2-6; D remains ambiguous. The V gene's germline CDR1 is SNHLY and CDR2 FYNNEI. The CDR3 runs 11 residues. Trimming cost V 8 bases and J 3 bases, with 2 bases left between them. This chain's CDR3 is CASHGANVLTF. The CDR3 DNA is TGTGCCAGCCATGGGGCCAACGTCCTGACTTTC.

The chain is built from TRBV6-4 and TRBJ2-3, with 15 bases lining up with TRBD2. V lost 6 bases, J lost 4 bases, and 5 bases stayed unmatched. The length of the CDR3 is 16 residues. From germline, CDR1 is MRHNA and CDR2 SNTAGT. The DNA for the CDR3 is TGTGCCAGCAGAGGACTAGCGGGAGGGGGGCCAGATACGCAGTATTTT. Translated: CASRGLAGGGPDTQYF.

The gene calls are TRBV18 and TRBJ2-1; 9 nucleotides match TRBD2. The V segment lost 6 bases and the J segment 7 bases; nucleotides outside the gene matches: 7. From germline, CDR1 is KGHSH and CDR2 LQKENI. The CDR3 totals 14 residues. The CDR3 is CASSPGTSSNEQFF. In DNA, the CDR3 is TGTGCCAGCTCCCCTGGGACTAGCAGTAATGAGCAGTTCTTC.

The CDR3, as DNA: TGCGCCAGCAGCTTGGGGACAAACTATGGCTACACCTTC. Translating it yields CASSLGTNYGYTF. This sequence joins TRBV5-1 and TRBJ1-2, with TRBD1 as a possible D gene (5 bases). Trimming pared 0 bases from V and 2 bases from J, leaving 5 bases between. The CDR3 totals 13 residues. Germline V gene data show CDR1 as SGHRS and CDR2 as YFSETQ.

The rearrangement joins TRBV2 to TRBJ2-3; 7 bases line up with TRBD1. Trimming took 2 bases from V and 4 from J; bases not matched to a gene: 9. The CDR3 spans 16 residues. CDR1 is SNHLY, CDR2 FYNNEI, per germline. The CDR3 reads CASSELRTGQADTQYF. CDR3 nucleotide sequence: TGTGCCAGCAGTGAACTGCGGACAGGCCAGGCAGATACGCAGTATTTT.

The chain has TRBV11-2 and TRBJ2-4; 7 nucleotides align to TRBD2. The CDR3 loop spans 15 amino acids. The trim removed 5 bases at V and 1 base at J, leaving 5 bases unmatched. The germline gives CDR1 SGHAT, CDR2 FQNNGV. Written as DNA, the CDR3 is TGTGCCAGCAGCGCGGGAGTCGGGGCCAAAAACATTCAGTACTTC. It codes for CASSAGVGAKNIQYF.

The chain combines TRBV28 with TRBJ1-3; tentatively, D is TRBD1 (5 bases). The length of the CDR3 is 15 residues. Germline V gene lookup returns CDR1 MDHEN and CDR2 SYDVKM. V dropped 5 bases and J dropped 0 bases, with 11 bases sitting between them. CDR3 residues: CASSLRDHSGNTIYF. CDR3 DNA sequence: TGTGCCAGCAGTCTCAGGGATCACTCTGGAAACACCATATATTTT.

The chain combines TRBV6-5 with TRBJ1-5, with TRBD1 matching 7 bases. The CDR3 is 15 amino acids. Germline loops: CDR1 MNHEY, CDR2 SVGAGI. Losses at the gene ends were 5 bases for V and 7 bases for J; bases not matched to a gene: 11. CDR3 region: CASSPTGVGQQPQHF. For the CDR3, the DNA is TGTGCCAGCAGTCCCACAGGGGTCGGGCAGCAGCCCCAGCATTTT.

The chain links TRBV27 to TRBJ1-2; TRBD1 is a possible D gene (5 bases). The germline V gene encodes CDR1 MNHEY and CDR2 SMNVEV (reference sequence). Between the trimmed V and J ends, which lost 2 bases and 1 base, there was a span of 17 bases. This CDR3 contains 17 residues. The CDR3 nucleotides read TGTGCCAGCAGTTTAGCCTTCCCGGGGGGTAGTAACTATGGCTACACCTTC. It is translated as CASSLAFPGGSNYGYTF.

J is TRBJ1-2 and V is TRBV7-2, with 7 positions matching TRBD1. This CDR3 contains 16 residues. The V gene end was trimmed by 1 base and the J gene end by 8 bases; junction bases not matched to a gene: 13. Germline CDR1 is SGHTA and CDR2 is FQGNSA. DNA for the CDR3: TGTGCCAGCAGCTTAGGGATGGGACAGTCCCAGGGGGGCTACACCTTC. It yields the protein CASSLGMGQSQGGYTF.

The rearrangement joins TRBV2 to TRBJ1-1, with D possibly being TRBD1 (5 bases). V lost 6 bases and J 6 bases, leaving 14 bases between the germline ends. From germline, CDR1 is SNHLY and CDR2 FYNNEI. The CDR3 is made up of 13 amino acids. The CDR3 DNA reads TGTGCCAGCAGGGACGGGACTTACGCTGAAGCTTTCTTT. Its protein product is CASRDGTYAEAFF.

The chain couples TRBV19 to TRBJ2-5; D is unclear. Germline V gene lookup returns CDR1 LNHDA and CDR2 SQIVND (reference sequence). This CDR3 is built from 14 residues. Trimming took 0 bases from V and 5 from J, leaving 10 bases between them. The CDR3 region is CASSIDPISETQYF. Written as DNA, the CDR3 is TGTGCCAGTAGTATAGATCCTATCTCCGAGACCCAGTACTTC.

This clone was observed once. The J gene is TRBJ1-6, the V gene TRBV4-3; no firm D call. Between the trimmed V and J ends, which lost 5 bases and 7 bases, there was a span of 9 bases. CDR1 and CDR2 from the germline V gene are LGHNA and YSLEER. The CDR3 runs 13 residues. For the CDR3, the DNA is TGCGCCAGCAGCGATCAGTCCAATTCACCCCTCCACTTT. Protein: CASSDQSNSPLHF.

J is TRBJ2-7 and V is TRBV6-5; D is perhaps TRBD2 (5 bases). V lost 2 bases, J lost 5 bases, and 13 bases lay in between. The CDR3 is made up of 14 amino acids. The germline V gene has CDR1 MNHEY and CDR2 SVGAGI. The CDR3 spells CASSYERGSDEQYF. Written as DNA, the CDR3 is TGTGCCAGCAGTTACGAACGGGGATCTGACGAGCAGTACTTC.

The CDR3 sequence: CASSRSGSGRAPGELFF. CDR3 sequence (DNA): TGTGCCAGCAGCCGATCCGGTAGCGGGAGGGCCCCCGGGGAGCTGTTTTTT. The genes are TRBV5-4 and TRBJ2-2; 11 bases agree with TRBD2. Losses at the gene ends were 4 bases for V and 6 bases for J; bases not matched to a gene: 11. This CDR3 is 17 amino acids long. Germline values: CDR1 SGHNT, CDR2 YYREEE (reference sequence).

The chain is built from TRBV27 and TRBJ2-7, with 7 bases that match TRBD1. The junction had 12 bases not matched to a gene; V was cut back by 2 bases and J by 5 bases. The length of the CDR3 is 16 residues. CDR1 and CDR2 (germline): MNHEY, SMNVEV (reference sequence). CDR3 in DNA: TGTGCCAGCAGTTTACAGCGCGCAGGGGGTATCAACGAGCAGTACTTC. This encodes CASSLQRAGGINEQYF.